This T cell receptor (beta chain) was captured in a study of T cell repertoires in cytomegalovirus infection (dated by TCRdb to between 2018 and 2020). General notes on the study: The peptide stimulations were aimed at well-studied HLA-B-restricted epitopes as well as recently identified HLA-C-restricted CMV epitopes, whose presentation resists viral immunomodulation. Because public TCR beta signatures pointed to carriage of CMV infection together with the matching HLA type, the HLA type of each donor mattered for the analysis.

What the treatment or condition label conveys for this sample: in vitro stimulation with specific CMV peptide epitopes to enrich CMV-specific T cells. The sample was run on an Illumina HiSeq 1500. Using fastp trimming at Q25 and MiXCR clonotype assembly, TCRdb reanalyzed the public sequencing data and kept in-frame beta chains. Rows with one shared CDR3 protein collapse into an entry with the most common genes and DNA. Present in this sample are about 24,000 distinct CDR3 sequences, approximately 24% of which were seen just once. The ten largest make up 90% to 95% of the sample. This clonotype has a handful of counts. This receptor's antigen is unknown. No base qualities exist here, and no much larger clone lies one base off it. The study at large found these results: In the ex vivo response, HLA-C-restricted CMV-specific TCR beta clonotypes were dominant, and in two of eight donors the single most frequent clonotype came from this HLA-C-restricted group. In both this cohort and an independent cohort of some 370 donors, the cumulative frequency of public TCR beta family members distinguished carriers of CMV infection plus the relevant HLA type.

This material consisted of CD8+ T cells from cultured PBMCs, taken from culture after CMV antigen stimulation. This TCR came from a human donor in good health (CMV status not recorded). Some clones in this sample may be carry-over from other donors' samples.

The CDR3 sequence is CASSLAGGPYNEQFF. The bases are TGTGCCAGCAGTTTAGCGGGGGGGCCCTACAATGAGCAGTTCTTC. The chain is assembled from TRBV12-3 or TRBV12-4 and TRBJ2-1; a tentative D call is TRBD2 (7 bases match). From cysteine to phenylalanine, the CDR3 is 15 amino acids long. Only the CDR3 DNA stays, 45 bases, in frame from base 1. V is clipped by 0 bases and J by 2 bases, and the sequence between their germline boundaries is 8 bases long.